The 12 T cell receptor beta chains below come from one sample, sequenced in a study of blood T cell repertoires in COVID-19. Using immunoSEQ multiplex PCR, the repertoire was profiled, and TCRdb retains in-frame clones only, with some absent. The sample holds about 110,000 clones; 65% to 90% are singletons and the top ten take approximately 7.9%. Material for sequencing was peripheral blood. The receptor source for this set is a woman older than 75 with active or convalescent COVID-19.

The DNA for the CDR3 is TGTGCCACTCCGAGCGGGGGCACTAGCACAGATACGCAGTATTTT. It translates to CATPSGGTSTDTQYF. J is TRBJ2-3 and V is TRBV7-9, with 8 bases that match TRBD2. This CDR3 contains 15 residues. CDR1 and CDR2 (germline): SEHNR, FQNEAQ (reference sequence). V dropped 10 bases and J dropped 0; count of bases not matched to a gene: 9.

This chain uses TRBV29-1 with TRBJ2-3; TRBD2 agrees at 12 bases. V gave up 3 bases and J gave up 4 bases; unmatched junction bases: 2. This CDR3 comprises 14 residues. Germline CDR1 SQVTM, CDR2 ANQGSEA. In DNA, the CDR3 is TGCAGCGTTGAGACTAGCGGGAGATCAGATACGCAGTATTTT. It codes for CSVETSGRSDTQYF.

V is TRBV3-1 (or the pseudogene TRBV3-2) and J is TRBJ2-7, with 8 nucleotides matching TRBD1. The J segment lost 4 bases and the V segment lost 5 bases, leaving 7 bases of the junction unmatched. This CDR3 region has 14 residues. Germline-derived CDR1 and CDR2 are LGHDT and YNNKEL (reference sequence). This CDR3 is CASSYGQGGYEQYF. The DNA of the CDR3 is TGTGCCAGCAGCTACGGACAGGGTGGGTACGAGCAGTACTTC.

This clone was detected a few times. The chain recombines TRBV7-6 with TRBJ1-5, with 9 bases matching TRBD1. The germline V gene encodes CDR1 SGHVS and CDR2 FNYEAQ. The CDR3 is 14 residues long. V lost 5 bases and J lost 5; bases outside the gene matches: 4. This CDR3 is CASSKTGGDQPQHF. The CDR3 nucleotides are TGTGCCAGCAGCAAGACAGGGGGGGATCAGCCCCAGCATTTT.

The chain carries TRBV3-1 (or the pseudogene TRBV3-2) and TRBJ2-2; D possibly corresponds to TRBD2 (6 bases). Germline CDR1 LGHDT, CDR2 YNNKEL (reference sequence). The CDR3 runs 14 residues. The V gene lost 3 bases and the J gene lost 5 bases, with 10 bases spanning the gap. CDR3 sequence reads: CASSQPGETGELFF. CDR3 nucleotides: TGTGCCAGCAGCCAGCCGGGAGAAACCGGGGAGCTGTTTTTT.

The chain has TRBV28 and TRBJ1-2; 7 positions agree with TRBD1. Trimming took 2 bases from V and 3 from J; bases not matched to a gene: 12. Germline-derived CDR1 and CDR2 are MDHEN and SYDVKM. The CDR3 consists of 17 residues. The CDR3 nucleotides read TGTGCCAGCAGTTTAACCCTCATGACAGGGCCGCACTATGGCTACACCTTC. As protein: CASSLTLMTGPHYGYTF.

V and J are TRBV10-3 and TRBJ2-7; 9 nucleotides agree with TRBD1. The germline CDR1 and CDR2 sequences are ENHRY and SYGVKD. V trimming: 6 bases; J trimming: 7 bases; junction bases outside the gene matches: 13. This CDR3 is 15 amino acids long. In DNA form, the CDR3 reads TGTGCCATCAGCCCGGGACAGGGAGGGACCAGGGAGCAGTACTTC. It specifies CAISPGQGGTREQYF.

The CDR3 DNA reads as TGCGCCAGCAGCTTGGAGAGGGTCCGAGCCACAGATACGCAGTATTTT. Protein sequence: CASSLERVRATDTQYF. The rearrangement links TRBV5-1 to TRBJ2-3, with a weak D call TRBD2 (5 bases). The V gene lost 0 bases and the J gene lost 2 bases, with 13 bases spanning the gap. Germline CDR1 SGHRS, CDR2 YFSETQ. The length of the CDR3 is 16 residues.

This clone was seen only once. This chain uses TRBV3-1 (or the pseudogene TRBV3-2) with TRBJ2-5; 8 bases map to TRBD2. After removal of 2 bases from V and 5 bases from J, the junction contained 10 bases not matched to a gene. The CDR3 contains 16 residues. Germline loops: CDR1 LGHDT, CDR2 YNNKEL (reference sequence). CDR3 region: CASSQSPAGGMETQYF. As DNA, the CDR3 is TGTGCCAGCAGCCAATCACCCGCGGGAGGAATGGAGACCCAGTACTTC.

V usage is TRBV5-6 and J usage is TRBJ1-1, with no clear D. Germline values: CDR1 SGHDT, CDR2 YYEEEE. This CDR3 spans 13 amino acids. Trimming cost V 1 base and J 1 base, with 5 bases left between them. CDR3 sequence: CASSLRGNTEAFF. CDR3 DNA sequence: TGTGCCAGCAGCTTGCGGGGGAACACTGAAGCTTTCTTT. The whole variable domain, filled in from reference TRBV5-6 and TRBJ1-1, reads DAGVTQSPTHLIKTRGQQVTLRCSPKSGHDTVSWYQQALGQGPQFIFQYYEEEERQRGNFPDRFSGHQFPNYSSELNVNALLLGDSALYLCASSLRGNTEAFFGQGTRLTVV.

This sequence joins TRBV9 and TRBJ1-2, with unresolved D. CDR1 SGDLS and CDR2 YYNGEE come from the germline V gene. This CDR3 region has 12 residues. Trimming left V 0 bases short and J 6 bases short, with 6 bases between. The CDR3 loop is CASSVATDGYTF. Written as DNA, the CDR3 is TGTGCCAGCAGCGTAGCTACGGATGGCTACACCTTC.

The chain couples TRBV5-1 to TRBJ2-7, with 7 positions matching TRBD1. V lost 7 bases and J lost 2; bases outside the gene matches: 15. This CDR3 is built from 16 residues. CDR1 and CDR2 from the germline V gene are SGHRS and YFSETQ. The CDR3: CASAAPGAQGAYEQYF. The DNA for the CDR3 is TGCGCCAGCGCCGCCCCCGGTGCGCAGGGGGCCTACGAGCAGTACTTC.